Following are 20 T cell receptor beta chains from one sample sequenced in a study of blood T cell repertoires in COVID-19. Generated by immunoSEQ multiplex PCR, the TCRdb table keeps only in-frame clones and is missing some. This table has about 260,000 clones, roughly 86% appearing once. Sequencing used peripheral blood. These receptors all come from a man younger than 35 with active or convalescent COVID-19.

This chain joins TRBV7-9 and TRBJ2-3; 7 bases align to TRBD2. With 3 bases clipped from V and 3 bases from J, the junction kept 9 bases outside the gene matches. Germline V gene lookup returns CDR1 SEHNR and CDR2 FQNEAQ (reference sequence). This CDR3 spans 16 amino acids. CDR3 region: CASSFKSGMGTDTQYF. The CDR3 DNA reads as TGTGCCAGCAGCTTTAAAAGCGGGATGGGGACAGATACGCAGTATTTT.

The chain recombines TRBV6-5 with TRBJ2-5; a possible D gene is TRBD2 (5 bases). Per the germline V gene, CDR1 is MNHEY and CDR2 is SVGAGI. The CDR3 runs to 15 residues. Trimming took 6 bases from V and 4 from J, leaving 18 bases between them. The CDR3 reads CASRRGGGSSETQYF. CDR3 bases: TGTGCCAGCAGACGTGGAGGAGGTTCATCAGAGACCCAGTACTTC.

This clone was picked up one time. The rearrangement joins TRBV27 to TRBJ1-5; TRBD1 might be the D (6 bases). The length of the CDR3 is 14 residues. V gave up 3 bases and J gave up 4 bases, with 10 bases separating them. Germline values: CDR1 MNHEY, CDR2 SMNVEV (reference sequence). As DNA, the CDR3 is TGTGCCAGCAGTTTTGGTACAGGGAATCAGCCCCAGCATTTT. Amino acids: CASSFGTGNQPQHF.

This chain connects TRBV30 to TRBJ1-1; D unresolved. V was shortened by 4 bases and J by 1 base, with 10 bases between the two germline ends. CDR1 is GTSNPN, CDR2 SVGIG, per germline (reference sequence). The CDR3 is 13 residues long. CDR3 residues: CAWTRAGNTEAFF. DNA of the CDR3: TGTGCCTGGACCCGAGCAGGGAACACTGAAGCTTTCTTT.

The chain carries TRBV2 and TRBJ1-5; weak D call: TRBD1 (6 bases). There are 12 residues in the CDR3. V shed 10 bases and J shed 4 bases, with 11 bases lying between them. Looked up from germline, CDR1 is SNHLY and CDR2 is FYNNEI. The CDR3 region has the DNA TGTGCCACCTCGACAGGTAATCAGCCCCAGCATTTT. Protein sequence: CATSTGNQPQHF.

This chain joins TRBV11-1 and TRBJ1-4; tentatively, D is TRBD1 (5 bases). The CDR3 totals 15 residues. V lost 5 bases to trimming and J lost 1 base, with 11 bases between them. Germline V gives CDR1 SGHAT, CDR2 FQDESV (reference sequence). The CDR3 reads CASSRKRGTNEKLFF. CDR3 in DNA: TGTGCCAGCAGCCGGAAAAGGGGAACTAATGAAAAACTGTTTTTT.

The chain combines TRBV18 with TRBJ1-2, with TRBD1 as a possible D gene (6 bases). The V end was cut by 0 bases, the J end by 8 bases, with 10 bases between. Germline lookup yields CDR1 KGHSH and CDR2 LQKENI. CDR3 length equals 13 residues. The CDR3 region has the DNA TGTGCCAGCTCACCACCATACAGGGAGGGCTACACCTTC. It specifies CASSPPYREGYTF. The complete variable domain, with remaining parts taken from reference TRBV18 and TRBJ1-2, reads NAGVMQNPRHLVRRRGQEARLRCSPMKGHSHVYWYRQLPEEGLKFMVYLQKENIIDESGMPKERFSAEFPKEGPSILRIQQVVRGDSAAYFCASSPPYREGYTFGSGTRLTVV.

CDR3 loop: CASTPAGASYNEQFF. In nucleotides, the CDR3 is TGTGCCAGCACCCCGGCAGGGGCATCCTACAATGAGCAGTTCTTC. This rearrangement joins TRBV6-5 to TRBJ2-1; D perhaps matches TRBD1 (6 bases). The V gene's germline CDR1 is MNHEY and CDR2 SVGAGI. Trimming removed 7 bases from V and 1 base from J, with 14 bases in between. The CDR3 runs to 15 residues.

CDR3 protein: CAWSPGGADTIYF. CDR3 DNA sequence: TGTGCCTGGAGCCCCGGAGGGGCAGACACCATATATTTT. J is TRBJ1-3 and V is TRBV30; TRBD1 might be the D (5 bases). Trimming removed 3 bases at V and 8 bases at J, with 14 bases between. The germline V gene encodes CDR1 GTSNPN and CDR2 SVGIG (reference sequence). The CDR3 extends over 13 amino acids.

The chain recombines TRBV19 with TRBJ2-1; 8 nucleotides agree with TRBD1. Losses at the gene ends were 4 bases for V and 8 bases for J; bases not matched to a gene: 4. CDR3 length equals 13 residues. Germline V gene lookup returns CDR1 LNHDA and CDR2 SQIVND (reference sequence). The CDR3 reads CASSSLQGDEQFF. Written as DNA, the CDR3 is TGTGCCAGTAGTAGCCTACAGGGGGATGAGCAGTTCTTC.

This rearrangement joins TRBV2 to TRBJ1-1; 8 nucleotides line up with TRBD1. Germline assignment: CDR1 SNHLY and CDR2 FYNNEI. The CDR3 sequence is 15 residues long. Trimming cost V 6 bases and J 1 base; bases outside gene matches: 7. The CDR3 bases are TGTGCCAGCAGATTACAGGGGGGAGAGAACACTGAAGCTTTCTTT. Its translation: CASRLQGGENTEAFF.

The V gene is TRBV14, the J gene TRBJ2-3; 9 positions agree with TRBD1. Germline values: CDR1 SGHDN, CDR2 FVKESK. Losses at the gene ends were 3 bases for V and 1 base for J; bases not matched to a gene: 2. The CDR3 is 15 amino acids. The CDR3 bases are TGTGCCAGCAGCCATTGGGACAGGGGCACAGATACGCAGTATTTT. Amino acids: CASSHWDRGTDTQYF. The variable domain in full, completed from reference TRBV14 and TRBJ2-3, reads EAGVTQFPSHSVIEKGQTVTLRCDPISGHDNLYWYRRVMGKEIKFLLHFVKESKQDESGMPNNRFLAERTGGTYSTLKVQPAELEDSGVYFCASSHWDRGTDTQYFGPGTRLTVL.

The chain couples TRBV28 to TRBJ2-7; 9 bases line up with TRBD2. CDR3 length: 14 amino acids. V was pared by 7 bases and J by 5 bases, with 9 bases of the junction left unmatched. Germline CDR1 MDHEN, CDR2 SYDVKM. The CDR3 protein is CASTRSGTSNEQYF. CDR3 coding DNA: TGTGCCAGCACCCGCTCCGGGACTAGCAACGAGCAGTACTTC.

This clone was counted only a few times. This chain's CDR3 is CASSTSGNQETQYF. The CDR3 DNA follows: TGTGCCAGCAGTACTAGCGGGAACCAAGAGACCCAGTACTTC. The genes are TRBV6-5 and TRBJ2-5, with 10 nucleotides matching TRBD2. The germline CDR1 and CDR2 sequences are MNHEY and SVGAGI. V was clipped by 5 bases and J by 0 bases; unmatched bases: 0. The CDR3 length is 14 residues.

This chain uses TRBV29-1 with TRBJ2-5; 7 bases match TRBD1. There are 13 residues in the CDR3. V shed 6 bases and J 3 bases; nucleotides not matched to a gene: 7. The germline gives CDR1 SQVTM, CDR2 ANQGSEA. The CDR3 reads CSVRQGLKETQYF. The CDR3 DNA follows: TGCAGCGTGAGACAGGGCCTAAAAGAGACCCAGTACTTC. Filled out from reference TRBV29-1 and TRBJ2-5, the complete variable domain reads SAVISQKPSRDICQRGTSLTIQCQVDSQVTMMFWYRQQPGQSLTLIATANQGSEATYESGFVIDKFPISRPNLTFSTLTVSNMSPEDSSIYLCSVRQGLKETQYFGPGTRLLVL.

The chain links TRBV27 to TRBJ2-6; tentative D call: TRBD1 (6 bases). The CDR3 totals 15 residues. Per germline, CDR1 MNHEY and CDR2 SMNVEV (reference sequence). Trimming cost V 5 bases and J 4 bases, with 12 bases left between them. CDR3 DNA: TGTGCCAGCAGTCAAAGGGGGTTGGGGGCCAACGTCCTGACTTTC. As protein: CASSQRGLGANVLTF. Looking up the rest from reference TRBV27 and TRBJ2-6 gives the full variable domain: EAQVTQNPRYLITVTGKKLTVTCSQNMNHEYMSWYRQDPGLGLRQIYYSMNVEVTDKGDVPEGYKVSRKEKRNFPLILESPSPNQTSLYFCASSQRGLGANVLTFGAGSRLTVL.

The chain combines TRBV12-2 with TRBJ2-2; TRBD2 is taken as the D call from the table, unchecked against the DNA. TRBV12-2 is given as a pseudogene. The CDR3 loop spans 14 amino acids. The CDR3 sequence: CASRMPVLDGELFF. For the CDR3, the DNA is TGTGCAAGTCGCATGCCGGTATTAGACGGGGAGCTGTTTTTT.

This clone was seen only once. The V call is TRBV7-9, the J call TRBJ1-2, with a possible D match to TRBD1 (6 bases). Between the trimmed V and J ends, which lost 5 bases and 6 bases, there was a span of 16 bases. The CDR3 runs to 14 residues. CDR1 is SEHNR and CDR2 is FQNEAQ in the germline V gene (reference sequence). The CDR3 sequence is CASSASQGSHGYTF. CDR3 DNA: TGTGCCAGCAGCGCCTCACAGGGAAGTCATGGCTACACCTTC. Full variable domain (missing parts from reference TRBV7-9 and TRBJ1-2): DTGVSQNPRHKITKRGQNVTFRCDPISEHNRLYWYRQTLGQGPEFLTYFQNEAQLEKSRLLSDRFSAERPKGSFSTLEIQRTEQGDSAMYLCASSASQGSHGYTFGSGTRLTVV.

This rearrangement joins TRBV12-3 or TRBV12-4 to TRBJ1-4; D is perhaps TRBD1 (5 bases). The CDR3 contains 13 residues. The V gene lost 8 bases and the J gene lost 8 bases, with 15 bases spanning the gap. The CDR3 DNA sequence: TGTGCCAGCCGGCCGGCGGGGCAGGAAAAACTGTTTTTT. This codes for CASRPAGQEKLFF.

This sequence joins TRBV9 and TRBJ1-4, with 8 bases lining up with TRBD1. CDR1 SGDLS and CDR2 YYNGEE come from the germline V gene. The ends lost 4 bases at V and 3 bases at J; junction bases unmatched: 2. The CDR3 runs to 14 residues. The CDR3 sequence is CASSLGQANEKLFF. DNA of the CDR3: TGTGCCAGCAGCTTGGGACAGGCTAATGAAAAACTGTTTTTT.